This T cell receptor beta chain was profiled in a study of T cell repertoires in cytomegalovirus infection. Study-level findings and limits: Cumulative public TCR beta family frequency identified CMV carriers with the relevant HLA. Within the response measured ex vivo, HLA-C-restricted CMV-specific TCR beta clonotypes were dominant.

Germline lookup yields CDR1 SGHAT and CDR2 FQNNGV. V was cut by 1 base and J by 2 bases, with 11 bases left in between. CDR3 length equals 15 residues. This clonotype appeared many times. The antigen is undetermined. TCRdb processed the reads anew with MiXCR; each CDR3 protein has one entry. The sample lists about 250,000 distinct CDR3 sequences; over 15% were seen once. The source of this sequence is a human donor in good health (CMV status not recorded). Some clones in this sample may be carry-over from other donors' samples. The chain links TRBV11-2 to TRBJ2-5; D ambiguous. The sequenced material came from CD8+ T cells from PBMCs. The CDR3 bases are TGTGCCAGCAGCTTAGTCAGCTATGAGCAAGAGACCCAGTACTTC. Protein: CASSLVSYEQETQYF. Drawing the rest from reference TRBV11-2 and TRBJ2-5, the complete variable domain is EAGVAQSPRYKIIEKRQSVAFWCNPISGHATLYWYQQILGQGPKLLIQFQNNGVVDDSQLPKDRFSAERLKGVDSTLKIQPAKLEDSAVYLCASSLVSYEQETQYFGPGTRLLVL.